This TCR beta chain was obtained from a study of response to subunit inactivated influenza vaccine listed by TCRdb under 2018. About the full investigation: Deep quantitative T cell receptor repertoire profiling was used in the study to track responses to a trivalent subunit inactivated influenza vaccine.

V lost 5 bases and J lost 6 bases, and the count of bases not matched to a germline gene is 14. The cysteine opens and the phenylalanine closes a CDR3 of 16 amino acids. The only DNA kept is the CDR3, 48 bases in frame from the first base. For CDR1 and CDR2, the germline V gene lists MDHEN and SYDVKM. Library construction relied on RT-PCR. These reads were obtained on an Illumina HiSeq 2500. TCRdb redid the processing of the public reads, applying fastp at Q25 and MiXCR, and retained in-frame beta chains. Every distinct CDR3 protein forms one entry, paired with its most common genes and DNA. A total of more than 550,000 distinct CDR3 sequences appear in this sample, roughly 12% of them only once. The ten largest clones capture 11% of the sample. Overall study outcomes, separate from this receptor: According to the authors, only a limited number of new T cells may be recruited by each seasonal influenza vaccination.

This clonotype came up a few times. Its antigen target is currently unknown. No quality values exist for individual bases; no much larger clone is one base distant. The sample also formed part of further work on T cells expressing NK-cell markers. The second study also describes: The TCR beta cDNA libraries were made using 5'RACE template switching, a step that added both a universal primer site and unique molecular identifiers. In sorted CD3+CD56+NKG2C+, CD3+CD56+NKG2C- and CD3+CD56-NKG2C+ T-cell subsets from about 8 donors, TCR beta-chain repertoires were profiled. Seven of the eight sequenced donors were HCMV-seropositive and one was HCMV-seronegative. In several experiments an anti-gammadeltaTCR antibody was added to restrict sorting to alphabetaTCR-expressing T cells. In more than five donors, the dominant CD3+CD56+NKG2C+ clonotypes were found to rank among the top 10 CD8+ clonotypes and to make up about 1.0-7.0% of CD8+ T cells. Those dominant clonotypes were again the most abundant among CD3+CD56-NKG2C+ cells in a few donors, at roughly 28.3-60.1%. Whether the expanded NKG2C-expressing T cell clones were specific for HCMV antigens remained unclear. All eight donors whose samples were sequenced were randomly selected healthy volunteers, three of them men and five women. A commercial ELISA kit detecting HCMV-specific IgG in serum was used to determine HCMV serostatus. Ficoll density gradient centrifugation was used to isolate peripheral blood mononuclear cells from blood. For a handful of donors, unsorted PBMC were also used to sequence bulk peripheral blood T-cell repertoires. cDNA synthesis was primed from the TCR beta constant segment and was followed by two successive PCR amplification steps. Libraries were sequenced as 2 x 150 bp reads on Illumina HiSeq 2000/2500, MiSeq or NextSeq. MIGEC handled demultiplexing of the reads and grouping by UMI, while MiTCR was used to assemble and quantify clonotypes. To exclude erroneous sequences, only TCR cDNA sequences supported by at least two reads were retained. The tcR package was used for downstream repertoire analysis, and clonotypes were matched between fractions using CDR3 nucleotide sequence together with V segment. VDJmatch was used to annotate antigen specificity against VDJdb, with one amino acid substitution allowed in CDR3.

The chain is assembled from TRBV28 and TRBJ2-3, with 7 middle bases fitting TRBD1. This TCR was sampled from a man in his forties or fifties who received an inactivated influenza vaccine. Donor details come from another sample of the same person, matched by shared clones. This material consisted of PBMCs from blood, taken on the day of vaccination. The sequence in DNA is TGTGCCAGCAGTGCTAGGGACAGTGGGTCTCGTGATACGCAGTATTTT. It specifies CASSARDSGSRDTQYF.